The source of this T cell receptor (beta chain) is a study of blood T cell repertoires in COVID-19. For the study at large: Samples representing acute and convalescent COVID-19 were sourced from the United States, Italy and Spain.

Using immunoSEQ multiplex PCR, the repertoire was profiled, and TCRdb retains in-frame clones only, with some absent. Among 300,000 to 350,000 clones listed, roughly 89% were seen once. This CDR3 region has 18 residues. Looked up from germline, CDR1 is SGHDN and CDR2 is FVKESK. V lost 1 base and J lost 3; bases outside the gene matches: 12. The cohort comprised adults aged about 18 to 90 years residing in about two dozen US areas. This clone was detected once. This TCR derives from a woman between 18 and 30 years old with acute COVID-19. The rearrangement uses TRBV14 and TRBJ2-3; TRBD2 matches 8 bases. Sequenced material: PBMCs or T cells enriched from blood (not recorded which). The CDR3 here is CASSQASGSRAGTDTQYF. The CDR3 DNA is TGTGCCAGCAGCCAAGCCAGCGGGAGCAGAGCGGGGACAGATACGCAGTATTTT.